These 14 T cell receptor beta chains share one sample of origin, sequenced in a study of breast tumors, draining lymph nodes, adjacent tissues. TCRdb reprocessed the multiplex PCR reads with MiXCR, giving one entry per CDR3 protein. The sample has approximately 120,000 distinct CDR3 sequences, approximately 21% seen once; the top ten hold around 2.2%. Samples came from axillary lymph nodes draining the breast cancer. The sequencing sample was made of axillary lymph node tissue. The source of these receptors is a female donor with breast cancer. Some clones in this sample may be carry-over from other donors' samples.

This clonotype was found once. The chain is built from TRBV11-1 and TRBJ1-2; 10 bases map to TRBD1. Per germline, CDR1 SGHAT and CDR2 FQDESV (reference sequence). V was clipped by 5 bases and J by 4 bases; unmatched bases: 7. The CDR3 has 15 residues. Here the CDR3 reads CASSPGTGAAYGYTF. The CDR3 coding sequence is TGTGCCAGCAGCCCCGGGACAGGGGCCGCCTATGGCTACACCTTC. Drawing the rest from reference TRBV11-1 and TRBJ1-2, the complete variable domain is EAEVAQSPRYKITEKSQAVAFWCDPISGHATLYWYRQILGQGPELLVQFQDESVVDDSQLPKDRFSAERLKGVDSTLKIQPAELGDSAMYLCASSPGTGAAYGYTFGSGTRLTVV.

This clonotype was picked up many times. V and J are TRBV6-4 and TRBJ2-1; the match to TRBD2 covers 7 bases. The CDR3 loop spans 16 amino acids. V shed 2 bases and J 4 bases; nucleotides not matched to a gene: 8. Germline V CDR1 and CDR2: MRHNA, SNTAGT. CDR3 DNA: TGTGCCAGCAGTGACCCCCAGGGCGGGAGTTACAATGAGCAGTTCTTC. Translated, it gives CASSDPQGGSYNEQFF.

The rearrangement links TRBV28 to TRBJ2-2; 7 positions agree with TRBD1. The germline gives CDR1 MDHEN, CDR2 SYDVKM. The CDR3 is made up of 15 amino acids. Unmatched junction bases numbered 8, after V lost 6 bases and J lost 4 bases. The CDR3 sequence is CASRYGTESTGELFF. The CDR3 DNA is TGTGCCAGCAGATACGGGACAGAGAGCACCGGGGAGCTGTTTTTT.

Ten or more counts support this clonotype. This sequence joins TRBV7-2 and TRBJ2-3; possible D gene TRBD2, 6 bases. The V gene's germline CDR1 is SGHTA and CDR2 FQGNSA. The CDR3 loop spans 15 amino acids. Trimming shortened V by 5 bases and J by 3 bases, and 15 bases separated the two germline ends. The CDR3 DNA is TGTGCCAGCAGCGGGGGGTACTCGGGGACAGATACGCAGTATTTT. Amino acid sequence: CASSGGYSGTDTQYF.

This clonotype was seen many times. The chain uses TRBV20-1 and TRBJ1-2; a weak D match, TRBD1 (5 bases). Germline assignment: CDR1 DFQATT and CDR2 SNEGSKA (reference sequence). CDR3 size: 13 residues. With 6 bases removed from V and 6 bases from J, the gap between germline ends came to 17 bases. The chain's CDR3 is CSAPKIGEDGYTF. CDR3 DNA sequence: TGCAGTGCCCCCAAAATAGGGGAGGATGGCTACACCTTC.

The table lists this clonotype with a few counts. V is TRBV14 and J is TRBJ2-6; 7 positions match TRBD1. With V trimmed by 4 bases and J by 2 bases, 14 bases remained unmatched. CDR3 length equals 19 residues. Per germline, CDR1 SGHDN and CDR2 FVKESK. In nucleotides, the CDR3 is TGTGCCAGCAGCCCCTCCTCACAGGGGCTAAGGACTGGGGCCAACGTCCTGACTTTC. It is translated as CASSPSSQGLRTGANVLTF.

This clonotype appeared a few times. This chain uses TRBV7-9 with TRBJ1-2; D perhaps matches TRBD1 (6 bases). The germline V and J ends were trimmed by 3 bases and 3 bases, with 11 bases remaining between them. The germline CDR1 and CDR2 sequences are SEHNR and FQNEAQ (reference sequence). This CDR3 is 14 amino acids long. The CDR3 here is CASSLTGSDYGYTF. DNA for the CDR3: TGTGCCAGCAGCTTGACAGGCTCGGACTATGGCTACACCTTC.

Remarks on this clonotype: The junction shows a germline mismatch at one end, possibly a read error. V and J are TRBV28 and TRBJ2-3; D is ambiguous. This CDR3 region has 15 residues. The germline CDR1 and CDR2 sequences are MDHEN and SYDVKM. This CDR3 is CASSLSGGFTDTPYF. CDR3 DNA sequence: TGTGCCAGCAGTTTGTCGGGCGGCTTTACAGATACGCCGTATTTT.

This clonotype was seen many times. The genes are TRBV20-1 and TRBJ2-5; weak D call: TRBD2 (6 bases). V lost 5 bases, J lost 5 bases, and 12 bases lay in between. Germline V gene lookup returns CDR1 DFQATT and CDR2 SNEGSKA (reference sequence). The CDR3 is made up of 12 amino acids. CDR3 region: CSASRGSETQYF. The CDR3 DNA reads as TGCAGTGCTTCTCGGGGGAGTGAGACCCAGTACTTC.

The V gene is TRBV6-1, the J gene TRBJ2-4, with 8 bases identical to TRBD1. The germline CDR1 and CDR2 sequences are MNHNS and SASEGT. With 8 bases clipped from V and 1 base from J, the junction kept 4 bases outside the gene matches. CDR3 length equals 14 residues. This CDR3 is CASQDRAAKNIQYF. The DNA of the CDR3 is TGTGCCAGCCAGGACAGGGCGGCCAAAAACATTCAGTACTTC.

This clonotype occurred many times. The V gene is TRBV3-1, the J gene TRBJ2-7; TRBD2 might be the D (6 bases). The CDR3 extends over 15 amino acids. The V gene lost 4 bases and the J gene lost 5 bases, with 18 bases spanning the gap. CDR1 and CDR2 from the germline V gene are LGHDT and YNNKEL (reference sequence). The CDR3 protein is CASSRYGGSGNEQYF. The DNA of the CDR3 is TGTGCCAGCAGCCGGTATGGGGGGAGTGGGAACGAGCAGTACTTC.

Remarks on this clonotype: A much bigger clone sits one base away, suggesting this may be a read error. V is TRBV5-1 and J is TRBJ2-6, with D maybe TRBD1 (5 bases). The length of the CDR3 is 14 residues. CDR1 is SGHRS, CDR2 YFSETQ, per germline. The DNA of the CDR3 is TGCGCCAGCGCAACAGACTCTGGGGCCAACGCCCTGACTTTC. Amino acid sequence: CASATDSGANALTF. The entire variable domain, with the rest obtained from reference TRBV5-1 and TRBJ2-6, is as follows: KAGVTQTPRYLIKTRGQQVTLSCSPISGHRSVSWYQQTPGQGLQFLFEYFSETQRNKGNFPGRFSGRQFSNSRSEMNVSTLELGDSALYLCASATDSGANALTFGAGSRLTVL.

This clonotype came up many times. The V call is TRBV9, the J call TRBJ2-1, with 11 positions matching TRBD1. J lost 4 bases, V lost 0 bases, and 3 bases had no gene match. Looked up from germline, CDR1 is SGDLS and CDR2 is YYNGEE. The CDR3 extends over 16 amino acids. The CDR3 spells CASSVGTGGQYNEQFF. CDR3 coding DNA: TGTGCCAGCAGCGTAGGGACAGGGGGCCAGTACAATGAGCAGTTCTTC.

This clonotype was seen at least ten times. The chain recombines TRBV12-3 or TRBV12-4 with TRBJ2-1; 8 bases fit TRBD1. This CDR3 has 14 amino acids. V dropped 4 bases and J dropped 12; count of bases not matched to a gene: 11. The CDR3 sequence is CASSSGTGVYGQFF. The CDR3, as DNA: TGTGCCAGCAGTTCGGGGACAGGAGTTTATGGGCAGTTCTTC.